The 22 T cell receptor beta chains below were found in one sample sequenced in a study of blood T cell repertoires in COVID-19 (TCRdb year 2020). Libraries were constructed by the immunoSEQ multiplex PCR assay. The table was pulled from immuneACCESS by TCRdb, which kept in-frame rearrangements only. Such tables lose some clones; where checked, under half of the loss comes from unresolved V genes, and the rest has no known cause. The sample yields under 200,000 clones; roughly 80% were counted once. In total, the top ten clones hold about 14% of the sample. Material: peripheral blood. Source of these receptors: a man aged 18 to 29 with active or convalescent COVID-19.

The CDR3, as DNA: TGTGCCAGCTCCGATTTTTGGGACAGGGGCGTTGGGGAGCCCCAGCATTTT. It is translated as CASSDFWDRGVGEPQHF. The chain is built from TRBV9 and TRBJ1-5, with 10 positions matching TRBD1. With V trimmed by 7 bases and J by 8 bases, 18 bases remained unmatched. This CDR3 has 17 residues. Germline V gene sequence: CDR1 SGDLS, CDR2 YYNGEE. Drawing the rest from reference TRBV9 and TRBJ1-5, the complete variable domain is DSGVTQTPKHLITATGQRVTLRCSPRSGDLSVYWYQQSLDQGLQFLIQYYNGEERAKGNILERFSAQQFPDLHSELNLSSLELGDSALYFCASSDFWDRGVGEPQHFGDGTRLSIL.

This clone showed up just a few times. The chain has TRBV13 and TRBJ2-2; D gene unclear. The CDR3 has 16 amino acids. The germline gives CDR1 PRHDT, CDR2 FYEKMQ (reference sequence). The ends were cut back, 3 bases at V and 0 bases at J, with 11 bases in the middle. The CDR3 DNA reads TGTGCCAGCAGCTTCTTATCCCTCGCGAACACCGGGGAGCTGTTTTTT. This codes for CASSFLSLANTGELFF.

The CDR3 region has the DNA TGTGCCAGCAGCCAAGGGGGGACAGGGCGATCCTACGAGCAGTACTTC. It specifies CASSQGGTGRSYEQYF. The chain combines TRBV4-2 with TRBJ2-7; 9 bases match TRBD1. From germline, CDR1 is LGHNA and CDR2 YNFKEQ. The CDR3 runs 16 residues. V shed 1 base and J 1 base; nucleotides not matched to a gene: 5.

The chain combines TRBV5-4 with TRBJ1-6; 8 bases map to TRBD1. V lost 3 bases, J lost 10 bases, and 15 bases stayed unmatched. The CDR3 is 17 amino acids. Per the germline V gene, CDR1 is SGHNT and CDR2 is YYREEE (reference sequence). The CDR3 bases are TGTGCCAGCAGCTCAACAGGGACAGGATCTTTCGGATCACCCCTCCACTTT. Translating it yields CASSSTGTGSFGSPLHF.

CDR3 region: CASSQVRLAGEANEQFF. The CDR3, as DNA: TGTGCCAGCAGCCAAGTGCGCTTAGCGGGAGAGGCCAATGAGCAGTTCTTC. The J gene is TRBJ2-1, the V gene TRBV11-3, with 9 nucleotides matching TRBD2. V shed 5 bases, J shed 6 bases, and the junction held 14 bases outside the gene matches. The CDR3 consists of 17 residues. CDR1 and CDR2 from the germline V gene are SGHNT and YENEEA.

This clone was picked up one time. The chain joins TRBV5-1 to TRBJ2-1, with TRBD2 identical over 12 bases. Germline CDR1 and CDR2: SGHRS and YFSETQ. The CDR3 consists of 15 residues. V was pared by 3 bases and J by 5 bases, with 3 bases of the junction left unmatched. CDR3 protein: CASSSLAGGDNEQFF. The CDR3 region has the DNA TGCGCCAGCAGCTCCCTAGCGGGGGGGGACAATGAGCAGTTCTTC.

CDR3 loop: CASSLWAGTAFF. The CDR3 coding sequence is TGTGCCAGCAGCTTATGGGCGGGTACGGCTTTCTTT. The rearrangement joins TRBV7-9 to TRBJ1-1; D ambiguous. Germline loops: CDR1 SEHNR, CDR2 FQNEAQ (reference sequence). The CDR3 has 12 residues. V gave up 2 bases and J gave up 11 bases, with 12 bases separating them.

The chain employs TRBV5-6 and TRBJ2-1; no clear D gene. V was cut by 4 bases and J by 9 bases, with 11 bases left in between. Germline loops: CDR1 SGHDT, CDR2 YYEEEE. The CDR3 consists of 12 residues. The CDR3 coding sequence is TGTGCCAGCAGCCCCTTGAGATCTGAGCAGTTCTTC. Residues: CASSPLRSEQFF.

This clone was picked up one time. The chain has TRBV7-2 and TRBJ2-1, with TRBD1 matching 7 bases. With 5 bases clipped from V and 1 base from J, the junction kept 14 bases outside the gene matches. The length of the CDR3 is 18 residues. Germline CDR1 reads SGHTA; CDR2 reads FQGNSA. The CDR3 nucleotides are TGTGCCAGCAGCCATTTAGCGCCGACAGGGAGATCCTACAATGAGCAGTTCTTC. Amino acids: CASSHLAPTGRSYNEQFF.

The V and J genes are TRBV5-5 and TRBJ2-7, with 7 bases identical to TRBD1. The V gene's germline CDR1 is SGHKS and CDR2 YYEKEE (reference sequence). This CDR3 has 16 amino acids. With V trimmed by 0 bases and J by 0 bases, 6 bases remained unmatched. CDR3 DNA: TGTGCCAGCAGCTTGGATGGGACAGCCTTCTCCTACGAGCAGTACTTC. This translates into CASSLDGTAFSYEQYF.

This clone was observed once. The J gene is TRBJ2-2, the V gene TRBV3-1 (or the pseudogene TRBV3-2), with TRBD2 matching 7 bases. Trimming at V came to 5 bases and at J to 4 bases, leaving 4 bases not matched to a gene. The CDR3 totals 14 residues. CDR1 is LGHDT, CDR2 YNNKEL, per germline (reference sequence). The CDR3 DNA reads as TGTGCCAGCAGCTCCCGGACTAGCACCGGGGAGCTGTTTTTT. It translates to CASSSRTSTGELFF.

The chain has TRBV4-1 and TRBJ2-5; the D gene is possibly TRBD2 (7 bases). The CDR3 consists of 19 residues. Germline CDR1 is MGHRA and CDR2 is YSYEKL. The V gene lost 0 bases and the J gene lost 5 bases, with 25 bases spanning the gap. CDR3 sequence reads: CASSQDPPLVRGGQETQYF. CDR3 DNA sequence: TGCGCCAGCAGCCAAGATCCCCCCTTAGTGAGGGGGGGCCAGGAGACCCAGTACTTC.

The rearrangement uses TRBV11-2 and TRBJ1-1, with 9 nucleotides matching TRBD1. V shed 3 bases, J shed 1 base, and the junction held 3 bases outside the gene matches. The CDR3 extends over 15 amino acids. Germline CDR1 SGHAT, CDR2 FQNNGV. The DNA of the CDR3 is TGTGCCAGCAGCTTTACGACAGGGGGGAACACTGAAGCTTTCTTT. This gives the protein CASSFTTGGNTEAFF.

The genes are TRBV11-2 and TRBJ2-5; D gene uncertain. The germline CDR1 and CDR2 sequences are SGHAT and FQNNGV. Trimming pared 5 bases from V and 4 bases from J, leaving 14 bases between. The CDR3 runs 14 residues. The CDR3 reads CASSPATPGETQYF. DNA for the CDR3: TGTGCCAGCAGCCCAGCAACCCCGGGAGAGACCCAGTACTTC.

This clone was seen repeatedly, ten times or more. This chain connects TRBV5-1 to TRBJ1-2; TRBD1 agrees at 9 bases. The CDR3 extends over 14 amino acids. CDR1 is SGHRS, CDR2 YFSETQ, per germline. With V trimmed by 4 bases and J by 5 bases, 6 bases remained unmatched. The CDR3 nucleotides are TGCGCCAGCAGCCCCGGACAGGGGCATTATGGCTACACCTTC. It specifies CASSPGQGHYGYTF.

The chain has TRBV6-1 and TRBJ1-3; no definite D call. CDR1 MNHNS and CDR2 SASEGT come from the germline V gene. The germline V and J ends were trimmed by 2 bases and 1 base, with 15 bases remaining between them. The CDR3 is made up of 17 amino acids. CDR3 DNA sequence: TGTGCCAGCAGTGAATCGTTTTCGGCGGTTTCTGGAAACACCATATATTTT. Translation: CASSESFSAVSGNTIYF.

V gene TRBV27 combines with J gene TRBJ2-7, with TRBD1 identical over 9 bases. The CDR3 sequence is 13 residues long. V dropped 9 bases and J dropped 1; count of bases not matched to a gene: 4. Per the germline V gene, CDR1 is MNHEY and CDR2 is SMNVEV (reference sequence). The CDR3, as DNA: TGTGCCAGTGGGACAGGGAATTCCTACGAGCAGTACTTC. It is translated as CASGTGNSYEQYF.

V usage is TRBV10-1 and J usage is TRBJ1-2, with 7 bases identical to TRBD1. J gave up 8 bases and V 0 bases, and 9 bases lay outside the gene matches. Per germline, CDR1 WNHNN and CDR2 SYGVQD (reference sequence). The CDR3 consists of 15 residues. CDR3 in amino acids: CASSESIRGLQGYTF. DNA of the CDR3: TGCGCCAGCAGTGAGTCAATTAGGGGGCTACAAGGCTACACCTTC.

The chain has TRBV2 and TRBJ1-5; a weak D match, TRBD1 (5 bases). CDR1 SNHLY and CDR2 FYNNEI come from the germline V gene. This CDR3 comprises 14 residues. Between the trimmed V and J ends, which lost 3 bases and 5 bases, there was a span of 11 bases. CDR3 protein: CASSDMTDDQPQHF. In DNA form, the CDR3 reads TGTGCCAGCAGTGATATGACAGATGATCAGCCCCAGCATTTT. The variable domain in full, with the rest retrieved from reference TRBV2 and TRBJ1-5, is EPEVTQTPSHQVTQMGQEVILRCVPISNHLYFYWYRQILGQKVEFLVSFYNNEISEKSEIFDDQFSVERPDGSNFTLKIRSTKLEDSAMYFCASSDMTDDQPQHFGDGTRLSIL.

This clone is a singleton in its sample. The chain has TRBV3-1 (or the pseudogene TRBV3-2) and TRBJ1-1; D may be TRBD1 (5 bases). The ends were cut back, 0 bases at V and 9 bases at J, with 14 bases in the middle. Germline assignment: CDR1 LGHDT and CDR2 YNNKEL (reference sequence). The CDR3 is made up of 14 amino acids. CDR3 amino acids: CASSQETVRGKAFF. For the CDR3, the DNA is TGTGCCAGCAGCCAAGAGACGGTAAGGGGAAAAGCTTTCTTT.

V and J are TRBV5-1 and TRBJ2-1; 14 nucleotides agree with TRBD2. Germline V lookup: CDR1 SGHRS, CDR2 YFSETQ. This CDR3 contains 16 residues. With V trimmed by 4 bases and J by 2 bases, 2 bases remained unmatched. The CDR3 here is CASSLTSGGAYNEQFF. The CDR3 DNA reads TGCGCCAGCAGCCTGACTAGCGGGGGGGCCTACAATGAGCAGTTCTTC.

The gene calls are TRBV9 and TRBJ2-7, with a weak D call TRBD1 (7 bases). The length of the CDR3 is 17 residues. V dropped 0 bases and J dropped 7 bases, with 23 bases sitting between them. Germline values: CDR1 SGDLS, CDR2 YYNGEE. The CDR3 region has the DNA TGTGCCAGCAGCGTAGGTCGGGGGACAGAAAGGCCCTGGGAGCAGTACTTC. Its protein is CASSVGRGTERPWEQYF.